One and the same sample provided the 32 T cell receptor beta chains below, sequenced in a study of blood T cell repertoires in COVID-19. Using immunoSEQ multiplex PCR, the repertoire was profiled, and TCRdb retains in-frame clones only, with some absent. The data hold roughly 250,000 clones, with approximately 82% observed a single time. Sequencing was done on a sample of peripheral blood. The receptors were sampled from a man aged 35 to 55 with active or convalescent COVID-19.

The chain employs TRBV6-5 and TRBJ2-2; 8 bases are a match to TRBD2. Germline-derived CDR1 and CDR2 are MNHEY and SVGAGI. V gave up 6 bases and J gave up 9 bases; unmatched junction bases: 6. This CDR3 is 13 amino acids long. The CDR3 DNA sequence: TGTGCCAGCAGCCGCCGGGGGGGCCGGGAGCTGTTTTTT. Protein sequence: CASSRRGGRELFF.

The CDR3: CASSFSDEQYF. The CDR3 region has the DNA TGTGCCAGCAGCTTTTCGGACGAGCAGTACTTC. V is TRBV13 and J is TRBJ2-7; D gene unclear. V lost 3 bases and J 5 bases, leaving 5 bases between the germline ends. Germline V gene lookup returns CDR1 PRHDT and CDR2 FYEKMQ (reference sequence). The CDR3 extends over 11 amino acids.

V usage is TRBV24-1 and J usage is TRBJ2-6, with 7 bases aligning to TRBD2. The CDR3 contains 20 residues. V lost 3 bases to trimming and J lost 0 bases; unmatched junction nucleotides: 13. Germline V gene lookup returns CDR1 KGHDR and CDR2 SFDVKD. Here the CDR3 DNA reads TGTGCCACCAGTGATGGGGGAGGCGGGGGAGAATACTCTGGGGCCAACGTCCTGACTTTC. Amino acids: CATSDGGGGGEYSGANVLTF.

This clone has more than one count but fewer than ten. The J gene is TRBJ2-3, the V gene TRBV6-2 or TRBV6-3; 12 nucleotides line up with TRBD2. Germline V gene sequence: CDR1 MNHEY, CDR2 SVGEGT. This CDR3 contains 17 residues. The junction had 3 bases not matched to a gene; V was cut back by 0 bases and J by 2 bases. Here the CDR3 reads CASSYSTSGGYTDTQYF. The CDR3 DNA reads TGTGCCAGCAGTTACTCGACTAGCGGGGGATACACAGATACGCAGTATTTT.

The gene calls are TRBV3-1 (or the pseudogene TRBV3-2) and TRBJ2-7; TRBD2 agrees at 10 bases. J lost 2 bases, V lost 0 bases, and 7 bases had no gene match. The CDR3 extends over 17 amino acids. From germline, CDR1 is LGHDT and CDR2 YNNKEL (reference sequence). The CDR3 region is CASSQEASGGYPYEQYF. The CDR3 region has the DNA TGTGCCAGCAGCCAAGAGGCTAGCGGGGGTTACCCCTACGAGCAGTACTTC.

The chain combines TRBV5-1 with TRBJ2-3; tentatively, D is TRBD1 (5 bases). Germline lookup yields CDR1 SGHRS and CDR2 YFSETQ. Trimming took off 4 bases at V and 7 bases at J, with 10 bases between the two ends. This CDR3 has 12 residues. The CDR3 DNA follows: TGCGCCAGCAGCGCAGACAGTTATACGCAGTATTTT. Residues: CASSADSYTQYF.

The chain links TRBV2 to TRBJ2-3; the D gene is possibly TRBD2 (6 bases). Germline lookup yields CDR1 SNHLY and CDR2 FYNNEI. The V end was cut by 3 bases, the J end by 3 bases, with 10 bases between. The CDR3 runs 14 residues. The CDR3 region is CASSDGEATDTQYF. Here the CDR3 DNA reads TGTGCCAGCAGTGACGGGGAGGCGACAGATACGCAGTATTTT.

In this sample, this clone turned up a few times. The chain has TRBV27 and TRBJ2-2; the D gene is possibly TRBD2 (6 bases). Per germline, CDR1 MNHEY and CDR2 SMNVEV (reference sequence). The CDR3 consists of 16 residues. V was pared by 1 base and J by 1 base, with 10 bases between. DNA of the CDR3: TGTGCCAGCAGTTTATACGGTAGCGGGAACACCGGGGAGCTGTTTTTT. This sequence encodes CASSLYGSGNTGELFF.

V is TRBV5-4 and J is TRBJ1-2, with D tentatively TRBD1 (5 bases). The CDR3 runs 16 residues. Trimming removed 7 bases from V and 4 bases from J, with 23 bases in between. Germline CDR1 and CDR2: SGHNT and YYREEE (reference sequence). The CDR3 region has the DNA TGTGCCAGCGCACGAGACCCGCAGGGTGTTGGCTATGGCTACACCTTC. Amino acids: CASARDPQGVGYGYTF. Together with reference TRBV5-4 and TRBJ1-2, the CDR3 gives the full variable domain: ETGVTQSPTHLIKTRGQQVTLRCSSQSGHNTVSWYQQALGQGPQFIFQYYREEENGRGNFPPRFSGLQFPNYSSELNVNALELDDSALYLCASARDPQGVGYGYTFGSGTRLTVV.

V usage is TRBV4-1 and J usage is TRBJ1-2; perhaps TRBD1 as D (6 bases). The germline V and J ends were trimmed by 3 bases and 0 bases, with 8 bases remaining between them. The CDR3 length is 14 residues. Germline CDR1 and CDR2: MGHRA and YSYEKL. CDR3 in amino acids: CASSQTGSNYGYTF. The DNA of the CDR3 is TGCGCCAGCAGCCAGACAGGCTCTAACTATGGCTACACCTTC.

The genes are TRBV6-6 and TRBJ2-2; possibly TRBD1 for D (6 bases). Per germline, CDR1 MNHNY and CDR2 SVGAGI (reference sequence). V was shortened by 5 bases and J by 6 bases, with 10 bases between the two germline ends. This CDR3 is built from 13 residues. The CDR3 protein is CASSRSGAGELFF. CDR3 nucleotide sequence: TGTGCCAGCAGTCGATCAGGGGCCGGGGAGCTGTTTTTT.

This clone was seen at least ten times. The chain couples TRBV4-1 to TRBJ1-3; TRBD1 agrees at 7 bases. The V gene end was trimmed by 2 bases and the J gene end by 2 bases; junction bases not matched to a gene: 3. CDR1 and CDR2 (germline): MGHRA, YSYEKL. This CDR3 contains 15 residues. CDR3 region: CASSQNQGAGNTIYF. The DNA of the CDR3 is TGCGCCAGCAGCCAAAACCAGGGGGCTGGAAACACCATATATTTT.

The rearrangement joins TRBV14 to TRBJ1-2, with TRBD1 matching 7 bases. Trimming cost V 0 bases and J 6 bases; bases outside gene matches: 4. In germline, CDR1 is SGHDN, CDR2 FVKESK. This CDR3 has 14 amino acids. CDR3 in DNA: TGTGCCAGCAGCCAAGATATCAGGGGGGATGGCTACACCTTC. This translates into CASSQDIRGDGYTF.

This rearrangement joins TRBV29-1 to TRBJ2-2; 7 bases agree with TRBD1. The ends lost 4 bases at V and 6 bases at J; junction bases unmatched: 11. Germline assignment: CDR1 SQVTM and CDR2 ANQGSEA. The CDR3 has 15 amino acids. The CDR3 DNA reads as TGCAGCGTTGTATTAGGCCAGGGGGTCTCCGGGGAGCTGTTTTTT. Amino acid sequence: CSVVLGQGVSGELFF.

V is TRBV29-1 and J is TRBJ1-1; maybe TRBD1 (5 bases). The CDR3 runs to 15 residues. V lost 6 bases and J lost 1, with 18 bases in between. Germline V gene data show CDR1 as SQVTM and CDR2 as ANQGSEA. The CDR3 DNA reads as TGCAGCGTCCCCAGACCAGGGTCCCCGAACACTGAAGCTTTCTTT. Translating it yields CSVPRPGSPNTEAFF.

The V and J genes are TRBV30 and TRBJ1-1; a possible D gene is TRBD1 (5 bases). The CDR3 has 14 amino acids. The V end was cut by 0 bases, the J end by 3 bases, with 11 bases between. CDR1 and CDR2 from the germline V gene are GTSNPN and SVGIG (reference sequence). The CDR3 DNA sequence: TGTGCCTGGAGTGTAAAGACAGTATACACTGAAGCTTTCTTT. Protein: CAWSVKTVYTEAFF.

V usage is TRBV11-2 and J usage is TRBJ1-4; 7 bases fit TRBD1. Germline V gene lookup returns CDR1 SGHAT and CDR2 FQNNGV. Trimming removed 4 bases from V and 6 bases from J; junction bases left unmatched: 14. The CDR3 runs to 17 residues. For the CDR3, the DNA is TGTGCCAGCAGCTCTTACGAACAGGGGTCAGTCGATGAAAAACTGTTTTTT. It encodes CASSSYEQGSVDEKLFF.

This CDR3 reads CASKREYNEQFF. As DNA, the CDR3 is TGTGCCAGCAAGAGGGAGTACAATGAGCAGTTCTTC. The chain combines TRBV27 with TRBJ2-1; a possible D gene is TRBD2 (5 bases). V dropped 7 bases and J dropped 4 bases, with 8 bases sitting between them. This CDR3 has 12 residues. Germline lookup yields CDR1 MNHEY and CDR2 SMNVEV (reference sequence).

The V call is TRBV6-6, the J call TRBJ2-1; D perhaps matches TRBD2 (5 bases). This CDR3 is 14 amino acids long. V dropped 0 bases and J dropped 15 bases, with 18 bases sitting between them. Germline-derived CDR1 and CDR2 are MNHNY and SVGAGI (reference sequence). The CDR3 nucleotides read TGTGCCAGCAGTTACTCAAGATGGCAGGTTGGAGGGTTCTTC. It yields the protein CASSYSRWQVGGFF.

V usage is TRBV6-5 and J usage is TRBJ2-7, with 7 bases that match TRBD2. This CDR3 region has 16 residues. Germline V gene data show CDR1 as MNHEY and CDR2 as SVGAGI. Trimming took 0 bases from V and 0 from J; bases not matched to a gene: 5. The CDR3 reads CASSYSLAVPSYEQYF. The CDR3 nucleotides read TGTGCCAGCAGTTACTCCCTAGCGGTCCCCTCCTACGAGCAGTACTTC.

The J gene is TRBJ1-1, the V gene TRBV6-1; D is possibly TRBD1 (5 bases). The CDR3 sequence is 14 residues long. The germline V gene has CDR1 MNHNS and CDR2 SASEGT. V lost 3 bases and J lost 4, with 12 bases in between. The CDR3 protein is CASSERGEGTEAFF. CDR3 sequence (DNA): TGTGCCAGCAGTGAGCGGGGGGAAGGCACTGAAGCTTTCTTT.

The chain carries TRBV4-2 and TRBJ1-2; D might be TRBD1 (5 bases). Germline assignment: CDR1 LGHNA and CDR2 YNFKEQ. Deletions cut 0 bases from V and 6 bases from J, with 14 bases between. This CDR3 is 15 amino acids long. In nucleotides, the CDR3 is TGTGCCAGCAGCCAAGATTTGGGGCAGCACGATGGCTACACCTTC. It codes for CASSQDLGQHDGYTF.

The V gene is TRBV18, the J gene TRBJ2-7, with D perhaps TRBD2 (6 bases). The germline CDR1 and CDR2 sequences are KGHSH and LQKENI. Trimming shortened V by 6 bases and J by 0 bases, and 9 bases separated the two germline ends. The CDR3 runs to 13 residues. CDR3 DNA sequence: TGTGCCAGCTCGACGGGGGACTCCTACGAGCAGTACTTC. Translated: CASSTGDSYEQYF.

The CDR3 sequence is CASSEQGDGNQPQHF. The DNA for the CDR3 is TGTGCCAGCAGTGAACAGGGCGATGGCAATCAGCCCCAGCATTTT. The chain uses TRBV6-1 and TRBJ1-5; maybe TRBD1 (5 bases). Trimming removed 2 bases from V and 2 bases from J, with 10 bases in between. This CDR3 comprises 15 residues. Germline CDR1 MNHNS, CDR2 SASEGT.

This clone was counted only a few times. The chain joins TRBV5-1 to TRBJ1-2, with D maybe TRBD1 (5 bases). CDR1 and CDR2 (germline): SGHRS, YFSETQ. Trimming pared 4 bases from V and 4 bases from J, leaving 17 bases between. The CDR3 totals 15 residues. The DNA of the CDR3 is TGCGCCAGCAGCGACCCAGGGTCTTCAATCTATGGCTACACCTTC. Translation gives CASSDPGSSIYGYTF.

V usage is TRBV11-2 and J usage is TRBJ1-1; D not certain. Germline CDR1 reads SGHAT; CDR2 reads FQNNGV. V lost 5 bases, J lost 1 base, and 8 bases lay in between. This CDR3 has 13 residues. CDR3 coding DNA: TGTGCCAGCAGCCCCGACTGGAACACTGAAGCTTTCTTT. Protein product: CASSPDWNTEAFF.

This clone was seen only a few times. The chain combines TRBV19 with TRBJ1-2; possibly TRBD1 for D (6 bases). The CDR3 contains 14 residues. Trimming shortened V by 5 bases and J by 4 bases, and 14 bases separated the two germline ends. The V gene's germline CDR1 is LNHDA and CDR2 SQIVND (reference sequence). Written as DNA, the CDR3 is TGTGCCAGTAGTCTCCGGACAGTCGGCTATGGCTACACCTTC. This codes for CASSLRTVGYGYTF. The variable domain in full, completed from reference TRBV19 and TRBJ1-2, reads DGGITQSPKYLFRKEGQNVTLSCEQNLNHDAMYWYRQDPGQGLRLIYYSQIVNDFQKGDIAEGYSVSREKKESFPLTVTSAQKNPTAFYLCASSLRTVGYGYTFGSGTRLTVV.

The chain uses TRBV6-2 or TRBV6-3 and TRBJ2-7; 11 nucleotides align to TRBD2. Germline CDR1 reads MNHEY; CDR2 reads SVGEGT. The CDR3 has 15 amino acids. The junction had 2 bases not matched to a gene; V was cut back by 4 bases and J by 0 bases. CDR3 loop: CASSSGTSGSYEQYF. The CDR3 coding sequence is TGTGCCAGCAGTTCCGGGACTAGCGGCTCCTACGAGCAGTACTTC.

The rearrangement joins TRBV7-2 to TRBJ1-5; TRBD1 might be the D (5 bases). Trimming removed 2 bases from V and 1 base from J, with 12 bases in between. The CDR3 loop spans 16 amino acids. Germline V gene sequence: CDR1 SGHTA, CDR2 FQGNSA. The CDR3 sequence: CASSLSGLRSNQPQHF. DNA for the CDR3: TGTGCCAGCAGCTTATCGGGACTAAGGAGCAATCAGCCCCAGCATTTT.

The V gene is TRBV7-9, the J gene TRBJ1-2; D perhaps matches TRBD1 (6 bases). This CDR3 spans 16 amino acids. The germline CDR1 and CDR2 sequences are SEHNR and FQNEAQ (reference sequence). V was shortened by 4 bases and J by 4 bases, with 19 bases between the two germline ends. The DNA of the CDR3 is TGTGCCAGCAGCTCGTCGGACAGTCCTGTAGCCTATGGCTACACCTTC. Translation gives CASSSSDSPVAYGYTF.

V gene TRBV6-5 combines with J gene TRBJ1-1; maybe TRBD1 (5 bases). This CDR3 contains 14 residues. Germline loops: CDR1 MNHEY, CDR2 SVGAGI. V lost 7 bases to trimming and J lost 1 base, with 13 bases between them. The CDR3 here is CASNQRQRNTEAFF. As DNA, the CDR3 is TGTGCCAGCAACCAGAGACAGAGGAACACTGAAGCTTTCTTT.

The chain links TRBV9 to TRBJ2-3, with TRBD2 matching over 9 bases. CDR3 size: 17 residues. Losses at the gene ends were 3 bases for V and 3 bases for J; bases not matched to a gene: 11. Germline assignment: CDR1 SGDLS and CDR2 YYNGEE. This chain's CDR3 is CASSGGLTSGFTDTQYF. The CDR3 DNA reads TGTGCCAGCAGCGGGGGCCTAACTAGCGGGTTTACAGATACGCAGTATTTT.